The 15 T cell receptor beta chains given below trace back to one sample, sequenced in a study of Graves' ophthalmopathy and Graves' hyperthyroidism. From RNA, the CDR3 regions of TCR beta chains were amplified and sequenced. HTBI primers were employed in first-round RT-PCR, then a second-round multiplex PCR followed. TCRdb independently ran MiXCR on the multiplex PCR reads; one entry per CDR3 protein. The sample has some 370,000 distinct CDR3 sequences, roughly a sixth seen once. The specimen was peripheral blood. The receptor set was obtained from an adult woman with stable Graves' hyperthyroidism.

The sample holds many counts of this clonotype. The CDR3: CASGQRDNGNTIYF. CDR3 coding DNA: TGTGCTAGTGGTCAACGGGACAATGGAAACACCATATATTTT. The rearrangement links TRBV12-5 to TRBJ1-3, with D possibly TRBD1 on 6 matching bases. The V gene lost 5 bases and the J gene lost 3 bases, with 11 bases spanning the gap. The CDR3 is 14 amino acids. CDR1 LGHNT and CDR2 FRNRAP come from the germline V gene. The full variable domain, completed using reference TRBV12-5 and TRBJ1-3, is DARVTQTPRHKVTEMGQEVTMRCQPILGHNTVFWYRQTMMQGLELLAYFRNRAPLDDSGMPKDRFSAEMPDATLATLKIQPSEPRDSAVYFCASGQRDNGNTIYFGEGSWLTVV.

This sequence joins TRBV5-1 and TRBJ2-7; D is uncertain. Trimming cost V 5 bases and J 6 bases, with 12 bases left between them. The CDR3 totals 12 residues. Germline V CDR1 and CDR2: SGHRS, YFSETQ. Here the CDR3 reads CASRSGEGEQYF. The CDR3 coding sequence is TGCGCCAGCAGGTCGGGCGAAGGCGAGCAGTACTTC.

In this sample, this clonotype turned up a few times. The V call is TRBV28, the J call TRBJ1-2, with D possibly matching TRBD1 (5 bases). Trimming cost V 6 bases and J 8 bases, with 19 bases left between them. Germline V CDR1 and CDR2: MDHEN, SYDVKM. The CDR3 is made up of 14 amino acids. The CDR3 DNA reads as TGTGCCAGCAGCCGGGCAGGGACTTCGGCAGGCTACACCTTC. Translating gives CASSRAGTSAGYTF.

The sample holds many counts of this clonotype. V and J are TRBV20-1 and TRBJ1-1; weak D call: TRBD1 (5 bases). CDR1 and CDR2 from the germline V gene are DFQATT and SNEGSKA (reference sequence). CDR3 size: 13 residues. Trimming left V 0 bases short and J 7 bases short, with 12 bases between. The CDR3 is CSARDRTRIEAFF. DNA for the CDR3: TGCAGTGCTAGAGATAGGACACGGATTGAAGCTTTCTTT.

This clonotype was counted ten times or more. This chain connects TRBV20-1 to TRBJ1-1; D is perhaps TRBD1 (5 bases). The length of the CDR3 is 16 residues. In germline, CDR1 is DFQATT, CDR2 SNEGSKA (reference sequence). The V gene lost 3 bases and the J gene lost 4 bases, with 21 bases spanning the gap. The CDR3 sequence is CSARRGRVRVGTEAFF. DNA of the CDR3: TGCAGTGCTAGGAGGGGCAGGGTTAGGGTGGGCACTGAAGCTTTCTTT.

This clonotype was detected many times. The rearrangement joins TRBV11-2 to TRBJ2-5; 8 nucleotides align to TRBD1. The germline CDR1 and CDR2 sequences are SGHAT and FQNNGV. CDR3 length equals 15 residues. Losses at the gene ends were 4 bases for V and 5 bases for J; bases not matched to a gene: 9. The CDR3 DNA sequence: TGTGCCAGCAGCTCCCTCAGGGGGCGAAGGGAGACCCAGTACTTC. This sequence encodes CASSSLRGRRETQYF.

The chain is built from TRBV11-2 and TRBJ2-5; TRBD2 agrees at 10 bases. After removal of 5 bases from V and 2 bases from J, the junction contained 20 bases not matched to a gene. The CDR3 contains 20 residues. Germline values: CDR1 SGHAT, CDR2 FQNNGV. The CDR3 DNA reads as TGTGCCAGCAGCCCCGATGGAAGCGGGGGGGCTTGGAGGTGGCAAGAGACCCAGTACTTC. Translating it yields CASSPDGSGGAWRWQETQYF.

This clonotype was observed at least ten times. The V and J genes are TRBV12-3 or TRBV12-4 and TRBJ2-2; D remains ambiguous. V dropped 6 bases and J dropped 3 bases, with 11 bases sitting between them. The CDR3 has 14 residues. This CDR3 is CASSPTVYTGELFF. CDR3 bases: TGTGCCAGCAGCCCGACGGTCTACACCGGGGAGCTGTTTTTT.

The chain carries TRBV25-1 and TRBJ2-7, with TRBD1 identical over 7 bases. The ends lost 11 bases at V and 0 bases at J; junction bases unmatched: 10. Germline V gives CDR1 MGHDK, CDR2 SYGVNS. The CDR3 sequence is 14 residues long. The CDR3 sequence: CAGDSHVISYEQYF. The CDR3 DNA reads as TGTGCCGGGGACAGCCACGTCATCTCCTACGAGCAGTACTTC.

This clonotype was seen many times. CDR3 amino acids: CASKGMYSYEQYF. CDR3 DNA sequence: TGTGCCAGCAAAGGGATGTACTCCTACGAGCAGTACTTC. The J gene is TRBJ2-7, the V gene TRBV12-3 or TRBV12-4; no clear D. This CDR3 comprises 13 residues. Trimming took 7 bases from V and 0 from J, leaving 10 bases between them.

This clonotype occurred many times. The chain recombines TRBV29-1 with TRBJ1-1; 10 positions match TRBD1. Germline-derived CDR1 and CDR2 are SQVTM and ANQGSEA. The CDR3 spans 17 residues. J lost 0 bases, V lost 5 bases, and 12 bases had no gene match. CDR3 in DNA: TGCAGCGTTATCTCCGGGACAGGGGTCTATATGAACACTGAAGCTTTCTTT. This gives the protein CSVISGTGVYMNTEAFF. The full variable domain, rest sourced from reference TRBV29-1 and TRBJ1-1, is SAVISQKPSRDICQRGTSLTIQCQVDSQVTMMFWYRQQPGQSLTLIATANQGSEATYESGFVIDKFPISRPNLTFSTLTVSNMSPEDSSIYLCSVISGTGVYMNTEAFFGQGTRLTVV.

This clonotype was observed at least ten times. The chain is built from TRBV12-3 or TRBV12-4 and TRBJ1-2; 7 positions match TRBD1. The CDR3 has 14 amino acids. V was clipped by 5 bases and J by 8 bases; unmatched bases: 11. CDR3: CASSLRQGLRGYTF. The CDR3 nucleotides are TGTGCCAGCAGTCTCCGACAGGGTTTAAGGGGCTACACCTTC.

This clonotype came up many times. This chain links TRBV7-8 with TRBJ2-4; no clear D gene. Germline V gives CDR1 SGHVS, CDR2 FQNEAQ. V shed 2 bases and J shed 6 bases, with 14 bases lying between them. The CDR3 has 15 amino acids. As DNA, the CDR3 is TGTGCCAGCAGCTTAAATTTGGCAGCTCGAAACATTCAGTACTTC. As protein: CASSLNLAARNIQYF.

At least ten counts were recorded for this clonotype. This sequence joins TRBV7-9 and TRBJ2-7; 7 bases match TRBD2. The germline CDR1 and CDR2 sequences are SEHNR and FQNEAQ (reference sequence). CDR3 length: 15 amino acids. Trimming cost V 3 bases and J 0 bases; bases outside gene matches: 5. As DNA, the CDR3 is TGTGCCAGCAGCTTCAGCGGGATAGGCTCCTACGAGCAGTACTTC. Protein product: CASSFSGIGSYEQYF.

This clonotype has more than one count but fewer than ten. This chain connects TRBV7-9 to TRBJ1-5; 7 bases are a match to TRBD1. V trimming: 5 bases; J trimming: 4 bases; junction bases outside the gene matches: 8. The CDR3 extends over 15 amino acids. Germline V gene sequence: CDR1 SEHNR, CDR2 FQNEAQ (reference sequence). This chain's CDR3 is CASSRTGTDNQPQHF. In DNA, the CDR3 is TGTGCCAGCAGCCGAACCGGGACAGATAATCAGCCCCAGCATTTT.